This T cell receptor beta chain is drawn from a study of CD8 T cells in ankylosing spondylitis. General study results and limits: The study looked at matched synovial fluid samples from ankylosing spondylitis patients. Disease-linked clones were reported to be significantly enriched there.

The CDR3 spans 14 residues. Looked up from germline, CDR1 is SGHRS and CDR2 is YFSETQ. V was shortened by 0 bases and J by 5 bases, with 11 bases between the two germline ends. This clonotype was recorded many times. What it recognizes is unknown. From the 5' RACE reads, TCRdb called clonotypes with MiXCR, one entry per CDR3 protein. In the table there are under 250,000 distinct CDR3 sequences, roughly a tenth of which are singletons. The chain has TRBV5-1 and TRBJ2-5; D possibly corresponds to TRBD2 (5 bases). Sequencing was done on a sample of blood, either unsorted or a sorted T cell fraction (not recorded which). The source is a male donor with ankylosing spondylitis or in good health (not recorded which). CDR3 sequence: CASSLAGLSETQYF. The CDR3 DNA is TGCGCCAGCAGCTTGGCAGGACTCTCTGAGACCCAGTACTTC.